This note documents a single T cell receptor (beta chain) sequence. This clonotype was found a few times. Its antigen remains unidentified. No clone much larger than this one lies a single base away; base qualities are absent. The germline V end is reduced by 4 bases and the J end by 4 bases; junction bases left unmatched: 8. From its cysteine to its phenylalanine, the CDR3 spans 15 amino acids. Here the CDR3 DNA is all that survives: 45 bases in frame from base 1. According to the germline V gene (reference sequence), CDR1 reads MNHEY and CDR2 reads SMNVEV. Systemically healthy Caucasian individuals from Russia, some 38 in total and aged roughly 6 to 100 years, were included as donors. Around 9.9 milliliters of peripheral blood were collected from each donor into EDTA-treated Vacutainer tubes. Ficoll-Paque density-gradient centrifugation was used to isolate PBMCs, with at least 6 million obtained per sample. Trizol reagent was used to extract total RNA from PBMCs, with at least 6 micrograms per sample. Naive CD45RAhigh/CD27high T cell percentages were measured by flow cytometry on a PBMC aliquot from every donor.

The method was 5' RACE. Instrument on record: Illumina HiSeq 2500. A second PCR of about 6 to 11 cycles was performed with a sample-barcoded 5' primer and a J-beta primer mix. Each TCR beta cDNA molecule received a unique molecular identifier from a template-switch 5' adaptor carrying 12 random nucleotides. Each sample yielded at least 3 million CDR3-containing paired-end reads. The Mint cDNA synthesis kit, primed by a TRBC-specific oligonucleotide, was used to synthesize first-strand cDNA from all RNA. After uracil-DNA glycosylase treatment, a first 18-cycle PCR used universal primers M1SS and BC2_uni_R on all cDNA. As for how the authors treated the data: For normalization, 1 million high-quality reads, each with a distinct molecular identifier, were randomly selected from each sample. Reads with shared molecular identifiers were discarded instead of being binned into consensus sequences. MiTCR, with a Q25 quality threshold and the strictest error-elimination algorithm, was used for CDR3 identification, clonotype clustering and error correction. A nonparametric unseen species model using Euler transformation provided a lower-bound estimate of total TCR beta diversity. TCRdb passed the public sequencing reads through fastp at Q25 and MiXCR, retaining productive beta sequences. Entries that share a CDR3 protein sequence are merged under the most common genes and DNA. These V and J calls rely on TCRdb rather than the paper's analysis. Counted in this sample were around 650,000 distinct CDR3 sequences; roughly 43% of them appeared once. The ten most abundant clones make up about 30% of the sample.

The sample originates from a study of blood T cells in healthy people across ages (dated by TCRdb to the mid-2010s). In the study overall: In model experiments, template switching captured roughly one uniquely barcoded TCR beta cDNA molecule for every two T cells. The study measured age-related changes in TCR beta repertoire diversity using deep sequencing normalized with unique cDNA molecular identifiers. Donors were grouped into four age groups: young (average about 15 years), middle-aged (39), aged (about 60) and long-lived (about 90). To avoid experimental bias, donors of different ages were randomly spread across the sequencing lanes. The study analyzed two additional independent replicas of 1 million unique cDNA reads from the same blood draw for two donors, one aged 18 to 30 and one aged 80 or older. Overall results and qualifications from the work: Because the CMV infection status of the donors was unknown, age-related changes in expanded clonotypes may potentially have been confounded. The percentage of naive T cells measured by flow cytometry correlated strongly with observed TCR beta diversity. Compared with the aged group, more naive CD4+ T cells, fewer expanded clones and increased TCR diversity were shown by the long-lived group, suggesting age selection. Estimates of total diversity based on one million sequenced T cells were considered lower bounds and underestimates. As age increased, observed TCR beta diversity per million T cells dropped in a roughly linear way, and a significant reduction was already evident by age 40. Because profiling used bulk unsorted PBMCs, naive and antigen-experienced compartments could not be compared conclusively.

The source material was blood. Recombination connected TRBV27 to TRBJ1-2, with TRBD1 identical over 8 junction bases. This receptor was identified in a man at least 80 years old in good health. The nucleotide sequence reads as follows: TGTGCCAGCAGTTCGTGGACAGGGCCCGTCTATGGCTACACCTTC. Translated, it gives CASSSWTGPVYGYTF.